The 10 T cell receptor beta chains below were found in one sample sequenced in a study of cytomegalovirus exposure and HLA in healthy donors. Use of 60 Vbeta and 13 Jbeta primers characterized the PCR. TCRdb's copy holds only in-frame clones and misses some; the assay was immunoSEQ multiplex PCR. Here the sample spans about 82,000 clones, 80% to 90% being singletons. The sample was PBMCs. Every receptor here comes from a man between 65 and 85 years old in good health and CMV-seropositive.

The V and J genes are TRBV2 and TRBJ2-5, with D tentatively TRBD1 (6 bases). Trimming took off 4 bases at V and 1 base at J, with 13 bases between the two ends. The CDR3 is 15 amino acids. Germline V gene sequence: CDR1 SNHLY, CDR2 FYNNEI. CDR3 in DNA: TGTGCCAGCAGTGGCCCAATAGGGGGCCAAGAGACCCAGTACTTC. Its protein is CASSGPIGGQETQYF.

This chain links TRBV28 with TRBJ2-5, with 8 nucleotides matching TRBD1. V gave up 5 bases and J gave up 4 bases; unmatched junction bases: 6. The length of the CDR3 is 14 residues. Germline CDR1 MDHEN, CDR2 SYDVKM. The chain's CDR3 is CASSPGTGRETQYF. CDR3 DNA: TGTGCCAGCAGTCCCGGGACAGGAAGAGAGACCCAGTACTTC.

The rearrangement uses TRBV28 and TRBJ1-1; 10 nucleotides align to TRBD1. J was trimmed by 5 bases and V by 0 bases; bases with no gene match: 9. The CDR3 is made up of 17 amino acids. Per germline, CDR1 MDHEN and CDR2 SYDVKM. The CDR3 loop reads CASSLWGGTGARTEAFF. Written as DNA, the CDR3 is TGTGCCAGCAGTTTATGGGGGGGGACAGGGGCTCGGACTGAAGCTTTCTTT.

The chain uses TRBV4-1 and TRBJ1-2, with no clear D. CDR1 and CDR2 (germline): MGHRA, YSYEKL. The CDR3 has 14 residues. Deletions cut 0 bases from V and 0 bases from J, with 5 bases between. CDR3 residues: CASSQDVTNYGYTF. CDR3 DNA: TGCGCCAGCAGCCAAGATGTCACTAACTATGGCTACACCTTC.

The rearrangement links TRBV11-1 to TRBJ1-4; D is undetermined. Trimming shortened V by 4 bases and J by 8 bases, and 14 bases separated the two germline ends. Per the germline V gene, CDR1 is SGHAT and CDR2 is FQDESV (reference sequence). The CDR3 totals 14 residues. DNA of the CDR3: TGTGCCAGCAGCTCGCTCGGCGCAGGCGAAAAACTGTTTTTT. The encoded protein is CASSSLGAGEKLFF.

This rearrangement joins TRBV4-1 to TRBJ2-1; D is possibly TRBD1 (6 bases). Germline values: CDR1 MGHRA, CDR2 YSYEKL. The CDR3 covers 17 residues. The ends were cut back, 4 bases at V and 6 bases at J, with 22 bases in the middle. The CDR3 is CASSPQADRSVGNEQFF. DNA for the CDR3: TGCGCCAGCAGCCCCCAGGCCGACAGGTCTGTCGGCAATGAGCAGTTCTTC.

The CDR3 loop is CASTWGGSGSQETQYF. The CDR3 DNA reads TGCGCCAGCACCTGGGGTGGTAGCGGGTCTCAAGAGACCCAGTACTTC. This chain connects TRBV5-1 to TRBJ2-5, with 7 positions matching TRBD2. CDR1 SGHRS and CDR2 YFSETQ come from the germline V gene. This CDR3 comprises 16 residues. The V gene end was trimmed by 6 bases and the J gene end by 2 bases; junction bases not matched to a gene: 13.

This chain uses TRBV30 with TRBJ2-5; weak D call: TRBD2 (5 bases). The CDR3 length is 14 residues. Germline CDR1 and CDR2: GTSNPN and SVGIG (reference sequence). The germline V and J ends were trimmed by 7 bases and 1 base, with 16 bases remaining between them. In DNA form, the CDR3 reads TGTGCCTTCAGAGGGCCGGGGTCCCAAGAGACCCAGTACTTC. This encodes CAFRGPGSQETQYF. Full variable domain (rest looked up from reference TRBV30 and TRBJ2-5): SQTIHQWPATLVQPVGSPLSLECTVEGTSNPNLYWYRQAAGRGLQLLFYSVGIGQISSEVPQNLSASRPQDRQFILSSKKLLLSDSGFYLCAFRGPGSQETQYFGPGTRLLVL.

The chain employs TRBV11-2 and TRBJ1-4; 8 nucleotides agree with TRBD1. The CDR3 sequence is 14 residues long. J gave up 6 bases and V 5 bases, and 5 bases lay outside the gene matches. The germline CDR1 and CDR2 sequences are SGHAT and FQNNGV. CDR3 region: CASSPRGQDEKLFF. The CDR3 DNA follows: TGTGCCAGCAGCCCCAGGGGGCAGGATGAAAAACTGTTTTTT.

A few counts support this clone. The rearrangement links TRBV6-1 to TRBJ1-5, with D possibly matching TRBD1 (6 bases). The germline V gene encodes CDR1 MNHNS and CDR2 SASEGT. The CDR3 sequence is 15 residues long. V dropped 6 bases and J dropped 4 bases, with 16 bases sitting between them. CDR3 nucleotides: TGTGCCAGCAGGAGCAGACAGGCTACTAATCAGCCCCAGCATTTT. Translating it yields CASRSRQATNQPQHF.